This T cell receptor (beta chain) was sequenced during a study of T-cell reconstitution after alpha-beta-depleted transplantation in children. Findings and limits, study-wide: T cells produced anew were the main source of T-cell counts and diversity one year after transplant. Alpha-beta T cells present about two months after transplant were reported to originate from several hundred expanded graft clones. Surviving recipient T cells and thymic progenitors produced the high day-60 TCRbeta diversity seen in some patients.

As for this clonotype: As yet, its antigen is unknown.

Unique molecular identifiers were incorporated into the prepared TCRbeta library. TCRdb analysed the PCR reads with MiXCR anew, one entry per CDR3 protein. The table shows 550,000 to 800,000 distinct CDR3 sequences, with about an eighth occurring only once. This CDR3 is 14 amino acids long. CDR1 is MRHNA and CDR2 is SNTAGT in the germline V gene. V gave up 8 bases and J gave up 3 bases, with 16 bases separating them. The sequence derives from a girl aged 2-9 years with congenital amegakaryocytic thrombocytopenia, due to receive a stem cell transplant. Source: PBMCs, taken before TCRalphabeta/CD19-depleted stem cell transplant. V is TRBV6-4 and J is TRBJ1-2; D unclear. Here the CDR3 DNA reads TGTGCCAGCGGGGAACAGTTATCCTACTATGGCTACACCTTC. It yields the protein CASGEQLSYYGYTF.